This T cell receptor beta chain was recovered during a study of blood T cells in healthy people across ages. This clonotype occurred a few times. Using a J-beta primer mix together with a sample-barcoded 5' primer, a second PCR was run for roughly 7 to 11 cycles. A single record per CDR3 protein comes from TCRdb applying MiXCR to the 5' RACE reads. The sample contains about a million distinct CDR3 sequences, just over 50% of which appear only once. The CDR3 is made up of 15 amino acids. The V gene's germline CDR1 is ENHRY and CDR2 SYGVKD. The junction had 11 bases not matched to a gene; V was cut back by 8 bases and J by 5 bases.

Sequenced: blood. The chain uses TRBV10-3 and TRBJ2-3; 9 nucleotides match TRBD2. The receptor was isolated from a woman aged 60-75 years in good health. The CDR3 reads CAIGSAGGPKDTQYF. CDR3 nucleotide sequence: TGTGCCATCGGTTCGGCGGGAGGGCCCAAAGATACGCAGTATTTT.